This TCR beta chain was observed in a study of T cells in Graves' hyperthyroidism and ophthalmopathy. Study context: Before any treatment, at initial diagnosis, peripheral blood was collected. General study points: Most thyroid clonotypes that were expanded above 0.001 also turned up in blood.

Exclusion followed for patients with uncontrolled infection, other autoimmune disease, pregnancy or lactation. Every diagnosis used clinical symptoms, serum thyroxine and TRAb, thyroid ultrasound and orbital computed tomography. RNA transcripts yielded amplified TCR beta CDR3 regions. In the first-round RT-PCR of the TCR CDR3, the HTBI primer set was used. One entry per CDR3 protein, called by TCRdb with MiXCR from the multiplex PCR reads. The table shows 370,000 or so distinct CDR3 sequences, with roughly 12% occurring only once. The V segment lost 5 bases and the J segment 1 base; nucleotides outside the gene matches: 8. The CDR3 extends over 15 amino acids. Germline CDR1 reads LNHDA; CDR2 reads SQIVND (reference sequence). This clonotype showed up many times. The antigen remains unidentified.

The sample taken for sequencing was blood. The chain uses TRBV19 and TRBJ2-7; TRBD1 agrees at 7 bases. The source is a man aged 25 to 40 with Graves' hyperthyroidism that later progressed to Graves' ophthalmopathy. The CDR3 loop is CASSPSWDSSYEQYF. CDR3 bases: TGTGCCAGTAGTCCCTCCTGGGACAGTTCCTACGAGCAGTACTTC.